This TCR beta chain emerged from a study of T cells in Graves' hyperthyroidism and ophthalmopathy. The investigators amplified TCR beta CDR3 regions from RNA transcripts. First-round RT-PCR of the TCR CDR3 relied on the HTBI primer set. One entry per CDR3 protein results from TCRdb running MiXCR on the multiplex PCR reads. This sample has about 720,000 distinct CDR3 sequences, with about 19% found just once. The CDR3 has 14 amino acids. V was pared by 3 bases and J by 0 bases, with 9 bases between. Germline CDR1 KGHSH, CDR2 LQKENI. Sequenced material: blood. The TCR was taken from a woman aged 50 to 65 with Graves' hyperthyroidism that later progressed to Graves' ophthalmopathy. The chain carries TRBV18 and TRBJ2-7; D is perhaps TRBD1 or TRBD2 (5 bases each). CDR3 protein: CASSPPGSSYEQYF. CDR3 DNA: TGTGCCAGCTCACCGCCAGGGAGCTCCTACGAGCAGTACTTC.